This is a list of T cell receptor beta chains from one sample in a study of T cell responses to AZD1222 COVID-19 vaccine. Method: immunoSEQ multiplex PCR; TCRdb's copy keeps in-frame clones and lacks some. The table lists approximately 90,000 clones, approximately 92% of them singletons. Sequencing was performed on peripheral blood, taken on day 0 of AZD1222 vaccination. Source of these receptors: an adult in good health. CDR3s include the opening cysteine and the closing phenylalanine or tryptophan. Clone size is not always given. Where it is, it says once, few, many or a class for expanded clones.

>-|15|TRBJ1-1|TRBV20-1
CSASRPGGAGTEAFF
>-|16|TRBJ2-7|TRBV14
CASSQDPGGFPYEQYF
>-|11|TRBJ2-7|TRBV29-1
CSVVLSYEQYF
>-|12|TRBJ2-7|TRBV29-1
CSVPGAYDEQYF
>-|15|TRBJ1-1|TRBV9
CASRAEGQGIGKAFF
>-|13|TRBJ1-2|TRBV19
CASSIEQGYGYTF
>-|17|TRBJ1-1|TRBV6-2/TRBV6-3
CASSRPRDRGLNTEAFF
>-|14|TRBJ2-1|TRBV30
CALGRKSSYNEQFF
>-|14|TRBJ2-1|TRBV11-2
CASSFGRSGTSEFF
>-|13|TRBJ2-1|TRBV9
CASSGDIYNEQFF
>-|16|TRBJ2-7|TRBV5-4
CASSSVTHIPYYEQYF
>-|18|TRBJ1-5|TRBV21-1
CASSKWLRGRTSNQPQHF
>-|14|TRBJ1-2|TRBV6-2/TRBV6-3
CASSYGEGNYGYTF
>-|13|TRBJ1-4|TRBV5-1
CASRAVVNEKLFF
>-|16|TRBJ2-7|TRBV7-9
CASSQRGGSGHYEQYF
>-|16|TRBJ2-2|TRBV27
CASRLTRTAEGGELFF
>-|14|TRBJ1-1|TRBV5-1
CASSLAEGGTEAFF
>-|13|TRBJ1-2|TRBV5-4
CASTLRLGGGYTF
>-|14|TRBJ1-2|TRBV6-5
CASSYSWGGDGYTF
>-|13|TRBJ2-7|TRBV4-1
CASSQGSGYEQYF
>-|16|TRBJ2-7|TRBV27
CASSPGQGVSSYEQYF
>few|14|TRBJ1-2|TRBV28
CASSSAGVSYGYTF
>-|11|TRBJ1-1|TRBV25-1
CASTLFTEAFF
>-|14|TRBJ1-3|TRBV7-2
CASSLAVRGNTIYF
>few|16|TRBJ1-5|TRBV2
CASSEFSVQGNQPQHF
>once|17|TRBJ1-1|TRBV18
CASSLRGQGATNTEAFF
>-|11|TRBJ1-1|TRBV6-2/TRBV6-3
CASSQVTEAFF
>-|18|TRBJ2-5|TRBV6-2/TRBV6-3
CASSEGPRTGKRQETQYF
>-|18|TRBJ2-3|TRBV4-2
CASSHPSAGQKVSDTQYF
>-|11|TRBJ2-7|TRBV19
CATKIGREQYF
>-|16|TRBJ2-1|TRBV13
CASSWGLAGEGNEQFF
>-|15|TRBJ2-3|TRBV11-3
CASSLSSGGWDTQYF
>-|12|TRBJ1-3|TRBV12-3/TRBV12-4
CASGETGNTIYF
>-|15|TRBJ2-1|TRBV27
CASSSLAGGPSEQFF
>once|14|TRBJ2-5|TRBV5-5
CASSSLGGQETQYF
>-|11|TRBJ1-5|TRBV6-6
CASSNGQPQHF
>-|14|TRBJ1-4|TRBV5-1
CASSMGAGNEKLFF
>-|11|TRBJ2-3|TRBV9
CASSVGDTQYF
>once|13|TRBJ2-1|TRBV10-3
CAIGGDPGWEQFF
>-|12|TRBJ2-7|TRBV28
CASSRGDYEQYF
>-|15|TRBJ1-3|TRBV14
CASSQGTSSGNTIYF
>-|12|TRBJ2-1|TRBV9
CASSQTGNEQFF
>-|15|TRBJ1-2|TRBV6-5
CASSTIGRVDYGYTF
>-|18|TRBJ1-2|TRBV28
CASSPGQGPADSNYGYTF
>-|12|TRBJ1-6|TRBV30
CAWERGGSPLHF
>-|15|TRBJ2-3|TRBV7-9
CASSPVGTPTDTQYF
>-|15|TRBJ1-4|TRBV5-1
CASSTQVAENEKLFF
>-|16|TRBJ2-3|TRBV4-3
CASSQDVGGRLDTQYF
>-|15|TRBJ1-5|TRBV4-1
CASSQDSGSNQPQHF
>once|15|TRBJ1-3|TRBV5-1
CASSLATGGGNTIYF
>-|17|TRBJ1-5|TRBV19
CASTRTGSGYSNQPQHF
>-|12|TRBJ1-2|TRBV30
CAWGTGNYGYTF
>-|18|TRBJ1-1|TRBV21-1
CASSKEPRKCGVNTEAFF
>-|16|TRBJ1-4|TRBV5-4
CASSRRSGTTYEKLFF
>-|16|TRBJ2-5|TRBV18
CASSPRTGDNQETQYF
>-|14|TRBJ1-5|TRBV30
CAWENRGHNQPQHF
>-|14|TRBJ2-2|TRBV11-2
CASSLLGGSGELFF
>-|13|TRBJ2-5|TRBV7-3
CASSVQVQETQYF
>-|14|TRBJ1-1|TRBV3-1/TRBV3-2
CASSQGDRNTEAFF
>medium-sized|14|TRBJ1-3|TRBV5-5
CASNTGASGNTIYF